These 21 T cell receptor beta chains were sequenced from one sample in a study of blood T cells in healthy people across ages. Using a J-beta primer mix together with a sample-barcoded 5' primer, a second PCR was run for 7 to 11 cycles. TCRdb itself ran the 5' RACE reads through MiXCR, one entry per CDR3 protein. The table records about 1.8 million distinct CDR3 sequences, around 48% of them present only once. The sequencing input was blood. Source of these receptors: a woman aged 35 to 49 in good health.

The V gene is TRBV7-2, the J gene TRBJ2-1; 9 nucleotides agree with TRBD2. V shed 3 bases, J shed 7 bases, and the junction held 7 bases outside the gene matches. Germline loops: CDR1 SGHTA, CDR2 FQGNSA. CDR3 length equals 15 residues. For the CDR3, the DNA is TGTGCCAGCAGCTTCGGCGGGGGGGCCCGGAATGAGCAGTTCTTC. It specifies CASSFGGGARNEQFF.

The CDR3 protein is CASSLAGHPKYEQYF. The CDR3 bases are TGTGCCAGCAGCTTAGCGGGACACCCGAAGTACGAGCAGTACTTC. The V gene is TRBV7-9, the J gene TRBJ2-7, with D possibly TRBD1 on 6 matching bases. The CDR3 is 15 residues long. Per the germline V gene, CDR1 is SEHNR and CDR2 is FQNEAQ (reference sequence). V lost 0 bases and J 4 bases, leaving 13 bases between the germline ends.

This clonotype was seen more than once but under ten times. The chain is built from TRBV2 and TRBJ2-3; D possibly corresponds to TRBD1 (6 bases). The CDR3 extends over 15 amino acids. V was clipped by 0 bases and J by 4 bases, with 11 bases between them. Germline CDR1 is SNHLY and CDR2 is FYNNEI. The CDR3 DNA is TGTGCCAGCAGTGAAGCGGTTGGGACATCAGATACGCAGTATTTT. Amino acids: CASSEAVGTSDTQYF.

The genes are TRBV7-2 and TRBJ2-2; D uncertain. The CDR3 has 14 amino acids. Looked up from germline, CDR1 is SGHTA and CDR2 is FQGNSA. V gave up 5 bases and J gave up 3 bases, with 10 bases separating them. In nucleotides, the CDR3 is TGTGCCAGCAGCGCTGCGAGCTACACCGGGGAGCTGTTTTTT. As protein: CASSAASYTGELFF. The whole variable domain, remainder taken from reference TRBV7-2 and TRBJ2-2, is GAGVSQSPSNKVTEKGKDVELRCDPISGHTALYWYRQSLGQGLEFLIYFQGNSAPDKSGLPSDRFSAERTGGSVSTLTIQRTQQEDSAVYLCASSAASYTGELFFGEGSRLTVL.

The chain carries TRBV14 and TRBJ2-4; no reliable D call. The CDR3 covers 13 residues. Germline values: CDR1 SGHDN, CDR2 FVKESK. V lost 1 base and J 13 bases, leaving 14 bases between the germline ends. The CDR3 nucleotides read TGTGCCAGCAGCCAAGTAAGGGCCAATCGGCAGTACTTC. Amino acids: CASSQVRANRQYF.

CDR3 sequence reads: CASGKPTASTDTQYF. Here the CDR3 DNA reads TGCGCCAGCGGCAAACCGACGGCTAGCACAGATACGCAGTATTTT. The V and J genes are TRBV4-1 and TRBJ2-3; no clear D. V lost 8 bases to trimming and J lost 0 bases, with 15 bases between them. Germline V CDR1 and CDR2: MGHRA, YSYEKL. The CDR3 has 15 residues.

The chain is built from TRBV28 and TRBJ2-7; D unclear. In germline, CDR1 is MDHEN, CDR2 SYDVKM. V was trimmed by 8 bases and J by 0 bases, leaving 11 bases between them. The CDR3 runs 13 residues. This CDR3 reads CASGDLSSYEQYF. The CDR3 DNA is TGTGCCAGCGGTGATCTAAGCTCCTACGAGCAGTACTTC.

CDR3: CASSRIQGRTEAFF. As DNA, the CDR3 is TGTGCCAGCAGCCGGATACAGGGGAGAACTGAAGCTTTCTTT. The chain recombines TRBV28 with TRBJ1-1, with 7 bases aligning to TRBD1. Germline trimming cut 6 bases from V and 5 bases from J; bases unmatched to any gene: 9. The length of the CDR3 is 14 residues. Per the germline V gene, CDR1 is MDHEN and CDR2 is SYDVKM. Full variable domain (rest looked up from reference TRBV28 and TRBJ1-1): DVKVTQSSRYLVKRTGEKVFLECVQDMDHENMFWYRQDPGLGLRLIYFSYDVKMKEKGDIPEGYSVSREKKERFSLILESASTNQTSMYLCASSRIQGRTEAFFGQGTRLTVV.

The V gene is TRBV24-1, the J gene TRBJ2-5; D uncertain. Trimming cost V 3 bases and J 2 bases, with 12 bases left between them. CDR3 length: 15 amino acids. Germline CDR1 and CDR2: KGHDR and SFDVKD. CDR3 in amino acids: CATSDPGPAQETQYF. In nucleotides, the CDR3 is TGTGCCACCAGTGATCCCGGGCCTGCACAAGAGACCCAGTACTTC.

This chain connects TRBV7-2 to TRBJ2-5, with 8 bases identical to TRBD2. There are 15 residues in the CDR3. Germline CDR1 is SGHTA and CDR2 is FQGNSA. V gave up 8 bases and J gave up 11 bases; unmatched junction bases: 19. The CDR3 nucleotides read TGTGCCAGCGGGTATCAGCGGGGGAGGTCCGGAGAGCAGTACTTC. Its protein is CASGYQRGRSGEQYF.

The chain combines TRBV6-5 with TRBJ1-3; D might be TRBD1 (6 bases). V lost 7 bases and J 4 bases, leaving 20 bases between the germline ends. The CDR3 is 16 amino acids. Germline V gene data show CDR1 as MNHEY and CDR2 as SVGAGI. The CDR3 nucleotides read TGTGCCAGCACTCCAGCGTCGGGGGCGGGAGGAAACACCATATATTTT. Translation: CASTPASGAGGNTIYF.

This clonotype has just a few counts. J is TRBJ2-3 and V is TRBV7-2, with 8 bases matching TRBD2. CDR1 is SGHTA, CDR2 FQGNSA, per germline. This CDR3 comprises 14 residues. Germline trimming cut 7 bases from V and 4 bases from J; bases unmatched to any gene: 7. CDR3 sequence (DNA): TGTGCCAGCACCGGAGATAGCGGGGCAGATACGCAGTATTTT. This gives the protein CASTGDSGADTQYF. The full variable domain, with the rest looked up from reference TRBV7-2 and TRBJ2-3, is GAGVSQSPSNKVTEKGKDVELRCDPISGHTALYWYRQSLGQGLEFLIYFQGNSAPDKSGLPSDRFSAERTGGSVSTLTIQRTQQEDSAVYLCASTGDSGADTQYFGPGTRLTVL.

There are a few counts of this clonotype. The chain joins TRBV3-1 to TRBJ2-3, with D tentatively TRBD2 (6 bases). The V end was cut by 0 bases, the J end by 11 bases, with 15 bases between. Germline CDR1 LGHDT, CDR2 YNNKEL (reference sequence). The CDR3 runs to 14 residues. The CDR3 sequence is CASSQDNGRHKQYF. Here the CDR3 DNA reads TGTGCCAGCAGCCAAGATAATGGGAGGCACAAGCAGTATTTT.

The CDR3 spells CASSQVQGVETQFF. The DNA of the CDR3 is TGTGCCAGCAGCCAAGTTCAAGGCGTGGAGACCCAGTTCTTC. The chain couples TRBV4-2 to TRBJ2-1; no clear D gene. The germline V and J ends were trimmed by 1 base and 13 bases, with 17 bases remaining between them. Germline V CDR1 and CDR2: LGHNA, YNFKEQ. The length of the CDR3 is 14 residues.

This clonotype was detected a few times. The genes are TRBV7-3 and TRBJ1-1; a weak D match, TRBD1 (5 bases). The germline V gene has CDR1 SGHTA and CDR2 FQGTGA. V dropped 5 bases and J dropped 1 base, with 14 bases sitting between them. The CDR3 is 15 amino acids. This CDR3 is CASSPTGHPNTEAFF. The CDR3, as DNA: TGTGCCAGCAGCCCTACAGGACACCCGAACACTGAAGCTTTCTTT. The full variable domain, rest sourced from reference TRBV7-3 and TRBJ1-1, is GAGVSQTPSNKVTEKGKYVELRCDPISGHTALYWYRQSLGQGPEFLIYFQGTGAADDSGLPNDRFFAVRPEGSVSTLKIQRTERGDSAVYLCASSPTGHPNTEAFFGQGTRLTVV.

The V gene is TRBV7-9, the J gene TRBJ2-7; weak D call: TRBD1 (6 bases). The CDR3 extends over 15 amino acids. Deletions cut 4 bases from V and 3 bases from J, with 16 bases between. CDR1 is SEHNR, CDR2 FQNEAQ, per germline (reference sequence). CDR3 bases: TGTGCCAGCAGCTCCTACAACAGGGCCGTCTACGAGCAGTACTTC. Translating gives CASSSYNRAVYEQYF.

The rearrangement uses TRBV4-1 and TRBJ2-1; 15 positions agree with TRBD2. CDR3 length: 19 amino acids. The germline gives CDR1 MGHRA, CDR2 YSYEKL. Trimming took 3 bases from V and 2 from J; bases not matched to a gene: 8. The CDR3 here is CASSQDQWTSGGAYNEQFF. CDR3 in DNA: TGCGCCAGCAGCCAGGACCAGTGGACTAGCGGGGGGGCCTACAATGAGCAGTTCTTC.

J is TRBJ1-4 and V is TRBV11-2; D is uncertain. The CDR3 contains 17 residues. The V end was cut by 1 base, the J end by 0 bases, with 12 bases between. CDR1 SGHAT and CDR2 FQNNGV come from the germline V gene. This chain's CDR3 is CASSLGWGSATNEKLFF. Written as DNA, the CDR3 is TGTGCCAGCAGCTTAGGGTGGGGTTCAGCAACTAATGAAAAACTGTTTTTT.

This clonotype appeared a few times. CDR3 nucleotide sequence: TGTGCCATTGAGGGGACAGGGAGGGATGAGCAGTTCTTC. Its protein product is CAIEGTGRDEQFF. The chain has TRBV10-3 and TRBJ2-1, with 9 bases aligning to TRBD1. The J segment lost 8 bases and the V segment lost 9 bases, leaving 8 bases of the junction unmatched. Germline CDR1 reads ENHRY; CDR2 reads SYGVKD. The CDR3 sequence is 13 residues long.

CDR3 loop: CASSRSLAGGEQYF. CDR3 DNA: TGTGCCAGCAGCCGGTCCTTAGCTGGAGGTGAGCAGTACTTC. The chain recombines TRBV7-3 with TRBJ2-7, with D tentatively TRBD2 (5 bases). Between the trimmed V and J ends, which lost 5 bases and 7 bases, there was a span of 18 bases. This CDR3 spans 14 amino acids. CDR1 is SGHTA, CDR2 FQGTGA, per germline.

The genes are TRBV27 and TRBJ2-2; 8 nucleotides match TRBD1. The CDR3 spans 15 residues. The V gene end was trimmed by 6 bases and the J gene end by 4 bases; junction bases not matched to a gene: 7. Germline values: CDR1 MNHEY, CDR2 SMNVEV (reference sequence). The CDR3 DNA reads as TGTGCCAGCAGACATCGACAGGGGATCACCGGGGAGCTGTTTTTT. Its translation: CASRHRQGITGELFF.